A selection of T cell receptor beta chains follows, all from one sample in a study of T-cell memory formation after mild COVID-19. TCRdb analysed the 5' RACE reads with MiXCR anew, one entry per CDR3 protein. Of approximately 500,000 distinct CDR3 sequences in the sample, approximately 25% are singletons; the top ten hold roughly an eighth. The sequenced material came from PBMCs or a T cell subset sorted from them (not recorded which). These receptor sequences come from an adult woman who had mild COVID-19 (a few samples of this study predate the infection). Cell type and time point are not known. Both conserved end residues are part of each CDR3. A D gene is named only where the DNA matches it firmly. Not every row has a clone size; where given, it reads once, few, many or a size class.

TRBJ2-3,TRBV20-1,TRBD1,NA,CSASGGVIGHTDTQYF,TGCAGTGCTTCAGGGGGCGTCATCGGCCACACAGATACGCAGTATTTT
TRBJ2-2,TRBV15,NA,NA,CATGSSFANTGELFF,TGTGCCACCGGTTCGTCATTCGCGAACACCGGGGAGCTGTTTTTT
TRBJ2-2,TRBV24-1,NA,few,CATNGNTGELFF,TGTGCCACCAACGGGAACACCGGGGAGCTGTTTTTT
TRBJ2-3,TRBV4-3,TRBD2,few,CASSQRSGSGLTSTDTQYF,TGCGCCAGCAGCCAACGCAGCGGGAGTGGCCTTACTAGCACAGATACGCAGTATTTT
TRBJ2-5,TRBV11-3,TRBD2,NA,CASSTKVPAGARETQYF,TGTGCCAGCAGCACAAAGGTCCCAGCGGGAGCCAGGGAGACCCAGTACTTC
TRBJ2-7,TRBV19,NA,NA,CASSADSFNSYEQYF,TGTGCCAGTAGTGCGGACAGCTTTAACTCCTACGAGCAGTACTTC
TRBJ1-1,TRBV4-1,NA,NA,CASSWGGDMNTEAFF,TGCGCCAGCAGCTGGGGGGGGGACATGAACACTGAAGCTTTCTTT
TRBJ1-1,TRBV12-3/TRBV12-4,NA,few,CASSPPRLNTEAFF,TGTGCCAGCAGCCCGCCCAGGCTGAACACTGAAGCTTTCTTT
TRBJ2-3,TRBV15,NA,few,CATSEEPTDTQYF,TGTGCCACCTCGGAGGAGCCAACAGATACGCAGTATTTT
TRBJ1-1,TRBV6-2/TRBV6-3,TRBD1,few,CASSGQGASEAFF,TGTGCCAGCAGTGGACAGGGGGCATCTGAAGCTTTCTTT
TRBJ1-5,TRBV28,NA,NA,CASSFLDARAQHF,TGTGCCAGCAGTTTCCTTGATGCGCGGGCCCAGCATTTT
TRBJ2-1,TRBV10-3,NA,NA,CAISSLTRPGIVGDRDEQFF,TGTGCCATCAGCTCCCTCACCCGGCCTGGGATCGTGGGGGATCGAGATGAGCAGTTCTTC
TRBJ2-1,TRBV7-8,TRBD2,many,CASSLTPRVSGSIEQFF,TGTGCCAGCAGCTTAACGCCCCGGGTTAGCGGGAGCATTGAGCAGTTCTTC
TRBJ2-1,TRBV20-1,TRBD2,few,CSARETSETYNEQFF,TGCAGTGCTAGAGAGACTAGCGAAACATACAATGAGCAGTTCTTC
TRBJ2-1,TRBV20-1,TRBD2,NA,CSASGLAGFNEQFF,TGCAGTGCTTCGGGACTAGCGGGCTTCAATGAGCAGTTCTTC
TRBJ2-4,TRBV24-1,NA,many,CATSGAPKAGVKNIQYF,TGTGCCACCAGTGGTGCCCCGAAAGCGGGTGTTAAAAACATTCAGTACTTC
TRBJ1-2,TRBV29-1,NA,NA,CSVEDPGNGYTF,TGCAGCGTTGAAGATCCAGGGAATGGCTACACCTTC
TRBJ2-3,TRBV3-1,NA,many,CASSQVGDTQYF,TGTGCCAGCAGCCAAGTCGGGGATACGCAGTATTTT
TRBJ2-1,TRBV2,TRBD2,few,CASSPPGLGNEQFF,TGTGCCAGCAGTCCACCGGGACTAGGCAATGAGCAGTTCTTC
TRBJ1-5,TRBV24-1,TRBD1,few,CATSDPTGGSNQPQHF,TGTGCCACCAGTGACCCGACAGGGGGGAGCAATCAGCCCCAGCATTTT